This T cell receptor (beta chain) is from a study of graft-versus-host responses after intestinal transplantation. Study-wide background: Each transplant was multivisceral, liver-intestinal, or isolated intestinal. Anti-thymocyte globulin induction was given to all recipients, followed by tacrolimus and steroids for around three years. Study-wide findings and caveats: Researchers found GvH clones in recipient marrow, and some showed up first in ileum or blood. Individuals who had graft-donor T cell macrochimerism had allografts that showed high graft-versus-host to host-versus-graft clonal ratios.

Germline V gene lookup returns CDR1 ENHRY and CDR2 SYGVKD. This CDR3 is built from 14 residues. With 6 bases clipped from V and 5 bases from J, the junction kept 6 bases outside the gene matches. Sequencing was performed with immunoSEQ multiplex PCR; in TCRdb, only in-frame clones are kept and a portion is missing. The data contain about 88,000 clones, around 93% of them singletons. Remarks on this clone: No antigen is known for it.

V is TRBV10-3 and J is TRBJ1-5; 8 bases map to TRBD1. The TCR was taken from a human donor who was the organ donor for an intestinal transplant. Specimen: unstimulated CD4+ T cells sorted from spleen or lymph node cells, collected before transplant. CDR3 nucleotide sequence: TGTGCCATCAGGGGAACAGGGGGTGATCAGCCCCAGCATTTT. Amino acid sequence: CAIRGTGGDQPQHF.